Shown below are 29 T cell receptor beta chains from a single sample sequenced in a study of T cell responses to AZD1222 COVID-19 vaccine. Profiling relied on immunoSEQ multiplex PCR, and the TCRdb table lists in-frame clones only, not all of them. The profile shows 90,000 to 110,000 clones, roughly 91% of them singletons. This specimen consisted of peripheral blood, obtained on day 0 of AZD1222 vaccination. These receptor sequences come from an adult in good health.

The chain is built from TRBV6-5 and TRBJ1-1; TRBD1 is a possible D gene (5 bases). The V gene lost 2 bases and the J gene lost 10 bases, with 20 bases spanning the gap. Germline assignment: CDR1 MNHEY and CDR2 SVGAGI. This CDR3 contains 15 residues. In nucleotides, the CDR3 is TGTGCCAGCAGTTACGGGGCCAGGCCGAAATCGCGAGCTTTCTTT. Residues: CASSYGARPKSRAFF.

This clone was detected only once. The CDR3: CASSYSFLGQAAEQYF. The CDR3 DNA is TGTGCCAGCAGTTATTCTTTTCTGGGACAGGCGGCGGAGCAGTACTTC. The V and J genes are TRBV6-5 and TRBJ2-7, with 8 bases lining up with TRBD1. This CDR3 has 16 residues. V gave up 3 bases and J gave up 7 bases; unmatched junction bases: 14. Germline V gene data show CDR1 as MNHEY and CDR2 as SVGAGI.

This chain links TRBV15 with TRBJ1-6; a weak D match, TRBD1 (5 bases). V lost 1 base to trimming and J lost 8 bases, with 9 bases between them. This CDR3 has 14 residues. In germline, CDR1 is LNHNV, CDR2 YYDKDF (reference sequence). In DNA form, the CDR3 reads TGTGCCACCAGCAGAGGCAGGGTTGATTCACCCCTCCACTTT. It translates to CATSRGRVDSPLHF.

The chain is built from TRBV19 and TRBJ2-2; tentatively, D is TRBD2 (5 bases). V lost 2 bases and J 0 bases, leaving 7 bases between the germline ends. This CDR3 comprises 15 residues. The germline V gene encodes CDR1 LNHDA and CDR2 SQIVND (reference sequence). As DNA, the CDR3 is TGTGCCAGTAGTATAAGAGGGACGAACACCGGGGAGCTGTTTTTT. Translating gives CASSIRGTNTGELFF.

The chain is built from TRBV29-1 and TRBJ2-7, with unresolved D. This CDR3 comprises 11 residues. Trimming cost V 4 bases and J 2 bases, with 6 bases left between them. Germline V gives CDR1 SQVTM, CDR2 ANQGSEA. The CDR3 spells CSVASTYEQYF. In DNA, the CDR3 is TGCAGCGTTGCTAGTACCTACGAGCAGTACTTC.

CDR3 coding DNA: TGTGCCAGCAGTTACTCGGGGACTAGCACAGATACGCAGTATTTT. Protein product: CASSYSGTSTDTQYF. The chain joins TRBV6-5 to TRBJ2-3; the D gene is possibly TRBD2 (6 bases). The CDR3 loop spans 15 amino acids. The germline V and J ends were trimmed by 0 bases and 0 bases, with 7 bases remaining between them. The germline V gene has CDR1 MNHEY and CDR2 SVGAGI.

The chain combines TRBV5-5 with TRBJ1-6; D unresolved. The CDR3 runs 15 residues. The germline CDR1 and CDR2 sequences are SGHKS and YYEKEE (reference sequence). Between the trimmed V and J ends, which lost 2 bases and 9 bases, there was a span of 15 bases. Here the CDR3 DNA reads TGTGCCAGCAGCTTCGGAACAAAATCGGGTTCACCCCTCCACTTT. It encodes CASSFGTKSGSPLHF.

J is TRBJ2-7 and V is TRBV7-9; 8 positions agree with TRBD2. Germline trimming cut 7 bases from V and 3 bases from J; bases unmatched to any gene: 8. The CDR3 extends over 14 amino acids. Germline CDR1 reads SEHNR; CDR2 reads FQNEAQ (reference sequence). The CDR3 DNA reads TGTGCCAGCACACGTGACGCGGGGGGCTACGAGCAGTACTTC. This translates into CASTRDAGGYEQYF.

The genes are TRBV7-9 and TRBJ2-1, with 9 bases matching TRBD2. CDR1 is SEHNR and CDR2 is FQNEAQ in the germline V gene (reference sequence). The CDR3 consists of 15 residues. V dropped 1 base and J dropped 7; count of bases not matched to a gene: 5. The CDR3 DNA reads as TGTGCCAGCAGCTTAGGTAGCGGGAGAGGGAATGAGCAGTTCTTC. Protein: CASSLGSGRGNEQFF.

The genes are TRBV5-4 and TRBJ1-2; 7 nucleotides align to TRBD1. The junction had 7 bases not matched to a gene; V was cut back by 1 base and J by 4 bases. Germline V lookup: CDR1 SGHNT, CDR2 YYREEE (reference sequence). The CDR3 runs 15 residues. CDR3 loop: CASSLPGQLSYGYTF. CDR3 DNA: TGTGCCAGCAGCTTGCCGGGACAGTTAAGCTATGGCTACACCTTC.

The V call is TRBV5-1, the J call TRBJ1-2; tentative D call: TRBD1 (5 bases). CDR3 size: 13 residues. Trimming stripped 0 bases from V and 7 bases from J, with 10 bases between. Germline V gene sequence: CDR1 SGHRS, CDR2 YFSETQ. The DNA for the CDR3 is TGCGCCAGCAGCTTGGGCAGGGCCCGTGGCTACACCTTC. It encodes CASSLGRARGYTF.

The CDR3 spells CAWTSPTGGNTGELFF. Here the CDR3 DNA reads TGTGCCTGGACCAGCCCGACAGGGGGCAACACCGGGGAGCTGTTTTTT. J is TRBJ2-2 and V is TRBV30; TRBD1 aligns across 10 bases. Trimming cost V 4 bases and J 2 bases; bases outside gene matches: 7. Germline V gives CDR1 GTSNPN, CDR2 SVGIG (reference sequence). This CDR3 is built from 16 residues. Full variable domain (outside the CDR3, taken from reference TRBV30 and TRBJ2-2): SQTIHQWPATLVQPVGSPLSLECTVEGTSNPNLYWYRQAAGRGLQLLFYSVGIGQISSEVPQNLSASRPQDRQFILSSKKLLLSDSGFYLCAWTSPTGGNTGELFFGEGSRLTVL.

The rearrangement links TRBV10-1 to TRBJ1-1, with D possibly being TRBD1 (6 bases). CDR1 and CDR2 (germline): WNHNN, SYGVQD (reference sequence). The CDR3 spans 14 residues. Trimming stripped 2 bases from V and 3 bases from J, with 10 bases between. The CDR3 region is CASSEVGGYTEAFF. The CDR3 DNA reads TGCGCCAGCAGTGAGGTGGGGGGCTACACTGAAGCTTTCTTT.

This clone has only one observation. The rearrangement joins TRBV11-1 to TRBJ1-6; D unresolved. The germline gives CDR1 SGHAT, CDR2 FQDESV (reference sequence). This CDR3 has 15 amino acids. V lost 5 bases and J 0 bases, leaving 8 bases between the germline ends. The CDR3 DNA follows: TGTGCCAGCAGCCCGCGGGGCTCCTATAATTCACCCCTCCACTTT. Translation: CASSPRGSYNSPLHF.

The chain joins TRBV3-1 (or the pseudogene TRBV3-2) to TRBJ1-1; the D gene is possibly TRBD1 (6 bases). Germline CDR1 LGHDT, CDR2 YNNKEL (reference sequence). This CDR3 has 17 residues. The V gene lost 0 bases and the J gene lost 0 bases, with 14 bases spanning the gap. The CDR3 loop is CASSQEQGGGLNTEAFF. The CDR3 bases are TGTGCCAGCAGCCAAGAACAGGGTGGTGGGTTGAACACTGAAGCTTTCTTT.

The CDR3 DNA reads as TGTGCCAGCAGTCCCGGCGGCACAGATACGCAGTATTTT. It is translated as CASSPGGTDTQYF. This chain links TRBV6-4 with TRBJ2-3; no reliable D call. The V end was cut by 5 bases, the J end by 1 base, with 7 bases between. This CDR3 is 13 amino acids long. Looked up from germline, CDR1 is MRHNA and CDR2 is SNTAGT.

The chain employs TRBV3-1 (or the pseudogene TRBV3-2) and TRBJ2-1; D unresolved. Germline assignment: CDR1 LGHDT and CDR2 YNNKEL (reference sequence). There are 17 residues in the CDR3. V gave up 1 base and J gave up 2 bases, with 15 bases separating them. The CDR3 DNA reads as TGTGCCAGCAGCCAAGGTGTAACGCTGGGCCCCTACAATGAGCAGTTCTTC. This encodes CASSQGVTLGPYNEQFF.

The chain recombines TRBV28 with TRBJ2-1, with TRBD2 matching 7 bases. The V gene's germline CDR1 is MDHEN and CDR2 SYDVKM. The V gene end was trimmed by 6 bases and the J gene end by 9 bases; junction bases not matched to a gene: 5. This CDR3 has 12 amino acids. The CDR3 reads CASRLTSFEQFF. The CDR3 coding sequence is TGTGCCAGCAGACTGACTAGCTTTGAGCAGTTCTTC.

The V and J genes are TRBV10-3 and TRBJ2-6; no clear D gene. This CDR3 has 12 amino acids. CDR1 and CDR2 (germline): ENHRY, SYGVKD. With 8 bases removed from V and 2 bases from J, the gap between germline ends came to 4 bases. This CDR3 is CAIEPGANVLTF. CDR3 nucleotide sequence: TGTGCCATCGAGCCTGGGGCCAACGTCCTGACTTTC.

The chain couples TRBV7-2 to TRBJ2-3; TRBD2 is a possible D gene (6 bases). With 6 bases removed from V and 0 bases from J, the gap between germline ends came to 10 bases. CDR3 size: 14 residues. Germline V gene sequence: CDR1 SGHTA, CDR2 FQGNSA. The CDR3 loop reads CASRILASTDTQYF. As DNA, the CDR3 is TGTGCCAGCAGAATACTAGCTAGCACAGATACGCAGTATTTT.

This chain links TRBV28 with TRBJ1-5; 7 bases map to TRBD1. With 5 bases clipped from V and 6 bases from J, the junction kept 10 bases outside the gene matches. Germline V gene sequence: CDR1 MDHEN, CDR2 SYDVKM. The CDR3 covers 15 residues. CDR3 region: CASSPPTGVGQPQHF. The CDR3 nucleotides read TGTGCCAGCAGTCCCCCCACAGGGGTAGGTCAGCCCCAGCATTTT.

The V gene is TRBV2, the J gene TRBJ2-3, with 8 bases fitting TRBD1. CDR1 SNHLY and CDR2 FYNNEI come from the germline V gene. V shed 11 bases, J shed 2 bases, and the junction held 6 bases outside the gene matches. The CDR3 sequence is 13 residues long. CDR3 amino acids: CAVPGQATDTQYF. For the CDR3, the DNA is TGTGCCGTTCCGGGACAGGCCACAGATACGCAGTATTTT.

The chain employs TRBV30 and TRBJ2-7; 8 nucleotides line up with TRBD1. This CDR3 spans 15 amino acids. The germline CDR1 and CDR2 sequences are GTSNPN and SVGIG (reference sequence). Trimming removed 3 bases from V and 2 bases from J; junction bases left unmatched: 9. CDR3 nucleotides: TGTGCCTGGAGAGGCAGGACAGGGATTCCCTACGAGCAGTACTTC. Residues: CAWRGRTGIPYEQYF.

The chain has TRBV12-3 or TRBV12-4 and TRBJ2-5; D is unclear. The CDR3 is 12 residues long. V lost 7 bases to trimming and J lost 4 bases, with 10 bases between them. CDR3 protein: CASTKGGETQYF. In DNA, the CDR3 is TGTGCCAGCACCAAGGGCGGAGAGACCCAGTACTTC.

This clone was seen just once. This rearrangement joins TRBV7-2 to TRBJ2-2; maybe TRBD2 (5 bases). Looked up from germline, CDR1 is SGHTA and CDR2 is FQGNSA. Trimming left V 5 bases short and J 2 bases short, with 6 bases between. CDR3 size: 13 residues. CDR3 DNA: TGTGCCAGCAGCAGGACTAACACCGGGGAGCTGTTTTTT. Residues: CASSRTNTGELFF.

This chain uses TRBV6-5 with TRBJ1-5, with a tentative D call TRBD1 (5 bases). Germline V lookup: CDR1 MNHEY, CDR2 SVGAGI. This CDR3 has 14 residues. Trimming took 10 bases from V and 2 from J, leaving 15 bases between them. CDR3 region: CATLIRDGNQPQHF. Written as DNA, the CDR3 is TGTGCCACCCTAATCCGGGACGGCAATCAGCCCCAGCATTTT.

The chain carries TRBV11-1 and TRBJ2-3, with 7 bases identical to TRBD2. Trimming at V came to 1 base and at J to 4 bases, leaving 5 bases not matched to a gene. The V gene's germline CDR1 is SGHAT and CDR2 FQDESV (reference sequence). The CDR3 contains 15 residues. CDR3 sequence (DNA): TGTGCCAGCAGCTTAGGGTCTAGCGGCTCAGATACGCAGTATTTT. This encodes CASSLGSSGSDTQYF. Drawing the rest from reference TRBV11-1 and TRBJ2-3, the complete variable domain is EAEVAQSPRYKITEKSQAVAFWCDPISGHATLYWYRQILGQGPELLVQFQDESVVDDSQLPKDRFSAERLKGVDSTLKIQPAELGDSAMYLCASSLGSSGSDTQYFGPGTRLTVL.

The chain recombines TRBV19 with TRBJ2-2; D may be TRBD1 (5 bases). There are 15 residues in the CDR3. Germline CDR1 is LNHDA and CDR2 is SQIVND (reference sequence). With 1 base removed from V and 4 bases from J, the gap between germline ends came to 10 bases. The CDR3 nucleotides read TGTGCCAGTAGTATAGTCTGGGGCGGCACCGGGGAGCTGTTTTTT. Translating gives CASSIVWGGTGELFF.

The table lists this clone with a count of one. V gene TRBV9 combines with J gene TRBJ2-3; the D gene is possibly TRBD1 (6 bases). This CDR3 has 14 residues. The V gene lost 4 bases and the J gene lost 5 bases, with 14 bases spanning the gap. Germline lookup yields CDR1 SGDLS and CDR2 YYNGEE. The CDR3 DNA sequence: TGTGCCAGCAGCCCAGGGGTTGAGGGAGATACGCAGTATTTT. It is translated as CASSPGVEGDTQYF.